The present T cell receptor (beta chain) was sequenced within a study of beta chain features in type 1 diabetes. Germline V gene sequence: CDR1 SGHKS, CDR2 YYEKEE (reference sequence). This CDR3 comprises 14 residues. With 3 bases removed from V and 0 bases from J, the gap between germline ends came to 7 bases. Sequencing targeted expressed TCRB transcripts, as all isolated RNA had been reverse transcribed. Method: immunoSEQ multiplex PCR; TCRdb's copy keeps in-frame clones and lacks some. The repertoire includes roughly 300,000 clones, around 15% of them detected once, and more than 6.5% sits in the top ten. Sorting that relied on CD45RO/CCR7/CD25/CD127/CD95/CD27 yielded CD4+ naive, central memory, regulatory and stem cell-like memory cells. For this clone: What it binds is not known.

The study's findings and limits: For Type 1 diabetes patients, all four CD4+ subsets carried TCRB CDR3s that were moderately but significantly shorter.

Material: central memory CD4+ T cells from blood. This chain links TRBV5-5 with TRBJ2-1; D not resolved. The TCR comes from a man aged 30-40 years in good health. The CDR3 reads CASSSVSSYNEQFF. CDR3 coding DNA: TGTGCCAGCAGCTCGGTCAGCTCCTACAATGAGCAGTTCTTC.